One and the same sample provided the 5 T cell receptor beta chains below, sequenced in a study of cytomegalovirus exposure and HLA in healthy donors (dated by TCRdb to 2015 to 2018). The protocol used for the library was the immunoSEQ multiplex PCR assay. For the multiplex PCR, a mixture combining 60 forward primers for TCR Vbeta segments and 13 reverse primers for TCR Jbeta segments was used. TCRdb took over this immuneACCESS table, retaining in-frame rearrangements with V and J assigned. Such tables are incomplete; in checked studies, under half of the missing clones stem from an unresolved V gene, and the remainder is unexplained. Here the sample has over 110,000 clones; roughly 79% occur a single time. Approximately 0.97% of the sample comes from the top ten. Material: PBMCs. These receptors all come from a man aged 18-30 years in good health and CMV-seronegative.

The gene calls are TRBV6-5 and TRBJ2-2; 10 bases match TRBD1. The CDR3 is 15 residues long. The V and J ends lost 8 bases and 4 bases, in that order; junction bases with no gene match: 7. Per the germline V gene, CDR1 is MNHEY and CDR2 is SVGAGI. The CDR3 region is CASERDRGFTGELFF. The CDR3 nucleotides are TGTGCCAGCGAACGGGACAGGGGCTTCACCGGGGAGCTGTTTTTT.

The J gene is TRBJ2-1, the V gene TRBV7-2; TRBD1 matches 9 bases. This CDR3 is built from 15 residues. CDR1 is SGHTA and CDR2 is FQGNSA in the germline V gene. V trimming: 5 bases; J trimming: 4 bases; junction bases outside the gene matches: 6. The CDR3 loop is CASSVDRGEYNEQFF. For the CDR3, the DNA is TGTGCCAGCAGCGTGGACAGGGGCGAGTACAATGAGCAGTTCTTC.

J is TRBJ2-5 and V is TRBV14; 7 positions match TRBD2. There are 17 residues in the CDR3. V lost 0 bases and J lost 5; bases outside the gene matches: 12. Germline CDR1 is SGHDN and CDR2 is FVKESK. DNA of the CDR3: TGTGCCAGCAGCCAAGATAATCCGTGGGGAGGGGCCGAGACCCAGTACTTC. As protein: CASSQDNPWGGAETQYF.

The chain links TRBV7-9 to TRBJ1-2; D is perhaps TRBD1 (6 bases). CDR3 length: 17 amino acids. V was clipped by 4 bases and J by 7 bases, with 25 bases between them. The germline V gene has CDR1 SEHNR and CDR2 FQNEAQ (reference sequence). The CDR3 region is CASSYPYEGQRSGGYTF. For the CDR3, the DNA is TGTGCCAGCAGCTACCCATATGAAGGACAGCGCTCTGGTGGCTACACCTTC. Full variable domain (rest looked up from reference TRBV7-9 and TRBJ1-2): DTGVSQNPRHKITKRGQNVTFRCDPISEHNRLYWYRQTLGQGPEFLTYFQNEAQLEKSRLLSDRFSAERPKGSFSTLEIQRTEQGDSAMYLCASSYPYEGQRSGGYTFGSGTRLTVV.

There are a few counts of this clone. The V call is TRBV19, the J call TRBJ2-7, with 9 bases aligning to TRBD1. J gave up 3 bases and V 8 bases, and 5 bases lay outside the gene matches. This CDR3 region has 13 residues. Germline loops: CDR1 LNHDA, CDR2 SQIVND (reference sequence). Here the CDR3 DNA reads TGTGCCAGTTGGAGACAGGGGGGCTACGAGCAGTACTTC. Amino acid sequence: CASWRQGGYEQYF.